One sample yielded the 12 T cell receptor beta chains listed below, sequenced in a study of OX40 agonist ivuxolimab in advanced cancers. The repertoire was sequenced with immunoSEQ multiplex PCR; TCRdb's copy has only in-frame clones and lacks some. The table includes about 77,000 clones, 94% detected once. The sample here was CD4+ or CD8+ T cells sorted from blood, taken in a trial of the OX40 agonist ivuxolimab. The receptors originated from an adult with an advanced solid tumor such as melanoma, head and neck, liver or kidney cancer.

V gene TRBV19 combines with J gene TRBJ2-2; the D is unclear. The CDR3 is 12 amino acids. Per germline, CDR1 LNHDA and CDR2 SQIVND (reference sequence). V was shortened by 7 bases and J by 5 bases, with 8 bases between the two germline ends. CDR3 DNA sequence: TGTGCCAGTACCCGTCGGACCGGGGAGCTGTTTTTT. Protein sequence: CASTRRTGELFF.

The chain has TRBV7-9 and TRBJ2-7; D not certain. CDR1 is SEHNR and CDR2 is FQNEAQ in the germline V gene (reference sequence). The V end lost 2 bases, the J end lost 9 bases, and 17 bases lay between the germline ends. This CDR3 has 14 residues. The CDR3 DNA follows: TGTGCCAGCAGCTTAAGCTCCGCTGATTTCCCGCAGTACTTC. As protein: CASSLSSADFPQYF.

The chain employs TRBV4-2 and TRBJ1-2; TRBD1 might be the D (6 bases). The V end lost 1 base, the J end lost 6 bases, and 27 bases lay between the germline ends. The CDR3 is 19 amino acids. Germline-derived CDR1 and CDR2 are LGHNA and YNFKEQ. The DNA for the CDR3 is TGTGCCAGCAGCCAAGGGACACAGGGTTACGGAGGGGGGTTGAATGGCTACACCTTC. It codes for CASSQGTQGYGGGLNGYTF.

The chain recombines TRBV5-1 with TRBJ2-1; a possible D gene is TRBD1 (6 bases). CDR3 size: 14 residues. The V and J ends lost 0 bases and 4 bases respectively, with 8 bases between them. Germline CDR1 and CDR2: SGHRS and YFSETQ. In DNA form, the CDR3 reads TGCGCCAGCAGCTTGGGCCAGGGGTACAATGAGCAGTTCTTC. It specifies CASSLGQGYNEQFF.

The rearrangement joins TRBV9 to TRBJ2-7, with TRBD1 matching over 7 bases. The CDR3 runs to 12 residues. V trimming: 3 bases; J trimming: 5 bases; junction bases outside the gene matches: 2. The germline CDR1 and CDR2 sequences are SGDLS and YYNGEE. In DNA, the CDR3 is TGTGCCAGCAGCGGACAGGGTGACGAGCAGTACTTC. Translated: CASSGQGDEQYF.

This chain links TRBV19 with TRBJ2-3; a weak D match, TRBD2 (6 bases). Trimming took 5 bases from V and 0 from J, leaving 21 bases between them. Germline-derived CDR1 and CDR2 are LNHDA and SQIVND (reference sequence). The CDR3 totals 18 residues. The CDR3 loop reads CASSHPGYAGTSTDTQYF. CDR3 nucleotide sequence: TGTGCCAGTAGTCACCCGGGTTACGCGGGAACAAGCACAGATACGCAGTATTTT.

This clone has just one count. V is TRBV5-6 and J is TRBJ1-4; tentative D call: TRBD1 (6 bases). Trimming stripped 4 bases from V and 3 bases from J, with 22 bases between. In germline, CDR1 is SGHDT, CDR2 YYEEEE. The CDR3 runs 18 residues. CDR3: CASSLMLGQRRANEKLFF. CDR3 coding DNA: TGTGCCAGCAGCCTCATGTTAGGACAGCGGCGGGCTAATGAAAAACTGTTTTTT.

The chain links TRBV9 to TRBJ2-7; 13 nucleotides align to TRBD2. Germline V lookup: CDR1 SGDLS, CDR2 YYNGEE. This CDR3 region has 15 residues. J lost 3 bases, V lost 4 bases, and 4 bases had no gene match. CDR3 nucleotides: TGTGCCAGCAGCCGGGGACTAGCGGGGAACTACGAGCAGTACTTC. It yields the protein CASSRGLAGNYEQYF.

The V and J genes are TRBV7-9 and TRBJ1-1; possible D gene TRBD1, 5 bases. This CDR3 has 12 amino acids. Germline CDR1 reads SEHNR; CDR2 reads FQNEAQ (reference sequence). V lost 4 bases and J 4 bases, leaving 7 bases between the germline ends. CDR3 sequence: CASSSGATEAFF. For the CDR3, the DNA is TGTGCCAGCAGCTCTGGGGCCACTGAAGCTTTCTTT.

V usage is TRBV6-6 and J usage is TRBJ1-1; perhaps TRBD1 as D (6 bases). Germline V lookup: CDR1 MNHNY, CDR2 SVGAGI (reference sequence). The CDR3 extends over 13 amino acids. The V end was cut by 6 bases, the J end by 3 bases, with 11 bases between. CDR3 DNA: TGTGCCAGCAGACAGGGTTATGACACTGAAGCTTTCTTT. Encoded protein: CASRQGYDTEAFF.

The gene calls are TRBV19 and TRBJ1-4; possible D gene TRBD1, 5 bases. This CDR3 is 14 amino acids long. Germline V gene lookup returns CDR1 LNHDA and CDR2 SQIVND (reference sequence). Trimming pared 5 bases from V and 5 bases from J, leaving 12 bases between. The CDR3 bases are TGTGCCAGTAGTTACGGGGCTTTCAATGAAAAACTGTTTTTT. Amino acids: CASSYGAFNEKLFF.

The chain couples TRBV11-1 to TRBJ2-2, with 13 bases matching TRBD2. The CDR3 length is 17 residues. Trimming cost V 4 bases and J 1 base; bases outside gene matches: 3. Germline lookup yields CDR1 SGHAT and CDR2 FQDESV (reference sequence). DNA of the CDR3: TGTGCCAGCAGCTCCCGACTAGCGGGAGGGAACACCGGGGAGCTGTTTTTT. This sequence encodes CASSSRLAGGNTGELFF.